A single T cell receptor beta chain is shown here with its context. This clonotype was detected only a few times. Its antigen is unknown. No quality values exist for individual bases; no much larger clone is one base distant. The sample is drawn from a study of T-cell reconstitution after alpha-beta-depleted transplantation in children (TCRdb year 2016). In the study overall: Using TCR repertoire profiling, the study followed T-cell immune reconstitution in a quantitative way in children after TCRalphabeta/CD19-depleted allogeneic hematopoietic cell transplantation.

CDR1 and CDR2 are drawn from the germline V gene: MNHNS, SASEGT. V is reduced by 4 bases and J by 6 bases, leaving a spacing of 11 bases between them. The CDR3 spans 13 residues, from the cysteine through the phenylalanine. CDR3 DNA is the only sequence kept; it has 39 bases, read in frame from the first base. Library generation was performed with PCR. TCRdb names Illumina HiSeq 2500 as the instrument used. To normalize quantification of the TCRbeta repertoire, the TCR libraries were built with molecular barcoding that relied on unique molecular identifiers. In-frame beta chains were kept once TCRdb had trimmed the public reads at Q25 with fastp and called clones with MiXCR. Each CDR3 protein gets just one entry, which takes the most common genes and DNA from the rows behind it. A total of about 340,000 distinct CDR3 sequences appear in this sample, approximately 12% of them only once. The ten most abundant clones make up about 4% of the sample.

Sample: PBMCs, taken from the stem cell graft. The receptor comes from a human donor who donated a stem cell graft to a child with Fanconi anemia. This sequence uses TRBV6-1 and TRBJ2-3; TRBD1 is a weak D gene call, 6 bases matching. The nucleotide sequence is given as TGTGCCAGCAGTGGCCCAGGGGTGGATACGCAGTATTTT. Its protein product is CASSGPGVDTQYF.